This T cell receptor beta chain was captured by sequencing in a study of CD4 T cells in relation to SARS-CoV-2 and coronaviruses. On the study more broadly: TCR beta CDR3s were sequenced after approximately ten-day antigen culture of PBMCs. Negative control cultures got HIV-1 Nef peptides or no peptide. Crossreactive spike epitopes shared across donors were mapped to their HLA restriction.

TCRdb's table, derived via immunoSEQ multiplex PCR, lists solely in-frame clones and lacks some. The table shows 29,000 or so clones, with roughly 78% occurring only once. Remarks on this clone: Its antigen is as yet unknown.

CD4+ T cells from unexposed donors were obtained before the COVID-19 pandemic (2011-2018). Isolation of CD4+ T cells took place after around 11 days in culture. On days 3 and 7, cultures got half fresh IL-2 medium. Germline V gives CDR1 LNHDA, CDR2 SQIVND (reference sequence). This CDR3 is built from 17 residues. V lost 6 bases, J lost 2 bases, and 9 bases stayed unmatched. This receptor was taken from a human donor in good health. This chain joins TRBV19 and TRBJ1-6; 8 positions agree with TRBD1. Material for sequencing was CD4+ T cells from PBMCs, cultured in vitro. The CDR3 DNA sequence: TGTGCCAGTAGCCGATTGGACAGGGACGCCTATAATTCACCCCTCCACTTT. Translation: CASSRLDRDAYNSPLHF.